Included here is one T cell receptor beta chain sequence, with context. This clone has just one count. No clone much larger than this one lies a single base away; base qualities are absent. Libraries were constructed by the immunoSEQ multiplex PCR assay. Genomic DNA extraction, TRB sequencing and normalization were carried out by Adaptive Biotechnologies (Seattle, WA). The paper's processing steps were these. A TRB sequence was counted as a tetramer-positive clonotype only if the sequence had an estimated two or more genomes. Clonality was calculated as one minus the Shannon entropy of productive TRB sequences, normalized by log2 of unique productive sequences. KLL-specific clonotypes in tumors were identified by matching TCRbeta CDR3 amino acid sequences with those from each patient's tetramer-sorted sample. TCRdb's version of the immuneACCESS table is confined to in-frame rearrangements and falls short of the full clone set. An unresolved V gene accounts for under half of the shortfall where checked; the remainder is of unknown origin. The V and J calls and the clone size are those of that table, but D and trimming were determined from the DNA. Here the sample has 130 or so clones; around 78% occur a single time. The ten biggest clones cover around three fifths of the sample.

CDR1 and CDR2, per the germline V gene, are SGHVS and FQNEAQ. Counted from cysteine to phenylalanine, this CDR3 has 14 amino acids. The sequence is cut down to CDR3 DNA, 42 bases in frame from base 1. V is cut by 1 base and J by 0 bases, and the space between the germline ends is 4 bases. Robust positive staining for Merkel cell polyomavirus Large T antigen was observed by immunohistochemistry in the tumors of all patients. About 12 Merkel cell carcinoma patients with robust KLL-tetramer+ populations, above 0.04% of CD8+ T cells, in blood and/or cultured TIL were included. Every patient was Caucasian, and patient ages had a median of 65 years and ranged from about 45 to 85 years. A minimum of 1.8 million cells were stained with anti-CD8 PE antibody, a KLL APC tetramer and 7-AAD viability dye. Cells that were tetramer-positive and CD8-high were sorted using a FACSAriaII and were flash frozen. The data belong to a study of tumor-infiltrating T cells and Merkel cell polyomavirus (dated 2017 in TCRdb). At the level of the whole study: CD8+ T cells specific for the Merkel cell polyomavirus KLL epitope were examined in Merkel cell carcinoma patients. Patients presented at varying disease stages and were followed for a median of around 2.7 years, with a range of 1. Patient treatments varied, were not standardized, and included chemotherapy, radiation and immunotherapies. On average, sorted samples contained about 740 cells from blood (range about 340-8,500) and 5,776 cells from TIL (range about 1,800-12,799). In approximately 14 samples, KLL-tetramer-sorted cells taken from blood or tumor-infiltrating lymphocytes underwent TRB sequencing, as did 11 to 12 matched whole-tumor samples. Across the study, one tumor sample was a frozen nodal tumor digest and one was a flash-frozen core biopsy of a metastasis.

Overall results and qualifications from the work: A significant MCC-specific survival advantage (P = 0.0051) was associated with a greater number of unique KLL-specific clonotypes in tumors (about 5-110 vs 0-3). The small sample size of the study (n = 12 patients) is a limitation. KLL-specific TRB repertoires were found to be diverse and largely private, with only one public clonotype, shared by two patients, identified among 397 unique sequences. Only a single viral epitope was studied, so T cells against other Merkel cell polyomavirus epitopes were not captured. Significantly improved MCC-specific survival was associated with a higher fraction of KLL-specific T cells within tumors (about 1.9-18% versus about 0-0.14%).

The TCR was taken from a woman aged 70-85 years with Merkel cell carcinoma. The receptor chain draws on TRBV7-8 and TRBJ1-5; no D gene can be assigned with confidence. Material for sequencing was Merkel cell polyomavirus peptide tetramer+ CD8+ T cells sorted from the tumor. Reading the label with the study, this specimen's cell subset or site is: CD8+ T cells binding a tetramer loaded with the MCPyV common T-antigen KLL epitope. CDR3 sequence: CASSLVGSNQPQHF. The nucleotide sequence reads as follows: TGTGCCAGCAGCTTAGTCGGTAGCAATCAGCCCCAGCATTTT.